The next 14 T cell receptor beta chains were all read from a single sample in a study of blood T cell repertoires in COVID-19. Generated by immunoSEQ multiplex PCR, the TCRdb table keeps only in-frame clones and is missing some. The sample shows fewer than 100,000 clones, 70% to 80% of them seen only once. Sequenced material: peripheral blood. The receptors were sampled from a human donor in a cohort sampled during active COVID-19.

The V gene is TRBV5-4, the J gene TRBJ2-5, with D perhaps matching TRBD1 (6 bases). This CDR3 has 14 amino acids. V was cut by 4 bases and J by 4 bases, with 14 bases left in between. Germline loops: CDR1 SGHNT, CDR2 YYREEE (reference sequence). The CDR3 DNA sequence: TGTGCCAGCAGCCCTCAGGGGCGAGGAGAGACCCAGTACTTC. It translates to CASSPQGRGETQYF.

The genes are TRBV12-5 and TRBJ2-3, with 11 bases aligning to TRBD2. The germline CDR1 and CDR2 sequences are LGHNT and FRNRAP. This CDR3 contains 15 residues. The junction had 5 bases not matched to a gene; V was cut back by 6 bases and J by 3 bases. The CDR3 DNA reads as TGTGCTAGTGGCCCGGGACTAGCGGATACAGATACGCAGTATTTT. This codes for CASGPGLADTDTQYF.

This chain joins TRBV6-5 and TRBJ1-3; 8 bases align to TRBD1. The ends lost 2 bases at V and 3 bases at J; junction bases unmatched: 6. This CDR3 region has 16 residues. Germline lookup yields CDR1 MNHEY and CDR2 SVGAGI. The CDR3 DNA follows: TGTGCCAGCAGTTACAGGGTACAGGGGGGTGGAAACACCATATATTTT. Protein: CASSYRVQGGGNTIYF.

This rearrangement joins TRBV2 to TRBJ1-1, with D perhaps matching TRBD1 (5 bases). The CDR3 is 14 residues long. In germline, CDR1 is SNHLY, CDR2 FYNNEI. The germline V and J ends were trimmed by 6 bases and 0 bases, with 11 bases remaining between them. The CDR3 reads CASSRWTLNTEAFF. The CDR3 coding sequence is TGTGCCAGCAGCCGCTGGACATTGAACACTGAAGCTTTCTTT.

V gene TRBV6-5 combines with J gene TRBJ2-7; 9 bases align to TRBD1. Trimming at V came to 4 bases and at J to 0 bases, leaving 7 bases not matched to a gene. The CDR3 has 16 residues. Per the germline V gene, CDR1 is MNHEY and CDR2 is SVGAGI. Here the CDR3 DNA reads TGTGCCAGCAGTTTGGGACAGGGCTCGGGCTCCTACGAGCAGTACTTC. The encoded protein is CASSLGQGSGSYEQYF.

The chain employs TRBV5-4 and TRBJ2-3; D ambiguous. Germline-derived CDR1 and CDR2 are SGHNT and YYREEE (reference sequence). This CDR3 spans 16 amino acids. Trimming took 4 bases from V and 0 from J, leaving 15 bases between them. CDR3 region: CASSDAGFSSTDTQYF. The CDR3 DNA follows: TGTGCCAGCAGCGATGCAGGCTTTTCCAGCACAGATACGCAGTATTTT.

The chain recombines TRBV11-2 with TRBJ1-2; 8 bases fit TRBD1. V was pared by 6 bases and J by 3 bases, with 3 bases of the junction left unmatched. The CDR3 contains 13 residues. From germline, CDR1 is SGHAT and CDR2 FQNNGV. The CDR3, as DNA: TGTGCCAGCAGTCCAGGGGGCGACTATGGCTACACCTTC. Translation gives CASSPGGDYGYTF.

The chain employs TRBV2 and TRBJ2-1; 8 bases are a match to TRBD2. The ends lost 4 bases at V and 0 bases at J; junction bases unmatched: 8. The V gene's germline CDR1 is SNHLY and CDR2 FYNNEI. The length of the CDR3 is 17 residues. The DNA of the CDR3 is TGTGCCAGCAGTGGGGCTAGCGGGTCCTCCTCCTACAATGAGCAGTTCTTC. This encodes CASSGASGSSSYNEQFF. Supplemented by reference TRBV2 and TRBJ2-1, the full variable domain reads EPEVTQTPSHQVTQMGQEVILRCVPISNHLYFYWYRQILGQKVEFLVSFYNNEISEKSEIFDDQFSVERPDGSNFTLKIRSTKLEDSAMYFCASSGASGSSSYNEQFFGPGTRLTVL.

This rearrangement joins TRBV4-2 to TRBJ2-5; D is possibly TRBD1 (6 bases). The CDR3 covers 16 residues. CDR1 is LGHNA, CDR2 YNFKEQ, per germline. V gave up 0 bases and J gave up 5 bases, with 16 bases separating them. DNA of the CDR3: TGTGCCAGCAGCCAAGATTGGGCAGGGGTTAGGGAGACCCAGTACTTC. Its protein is CASSQDWAGVRETQYF.

For the CDR3, the DNA is TGTGCCAGCAGTGAAGCTACGTCGGTCCGGGAGCTGTTTTTT. It codes for CASSEATSVRELFF. The V call is TRBV6-1, the J call TRBJ2-2; no reliable D call. Deletions cut 0 bases from V and 9 bases from J, with 11 bases between. Germline-derived CDR1 and CDR2 are MNHNS and SASEGT. The CDR3 is 14 amino acids.

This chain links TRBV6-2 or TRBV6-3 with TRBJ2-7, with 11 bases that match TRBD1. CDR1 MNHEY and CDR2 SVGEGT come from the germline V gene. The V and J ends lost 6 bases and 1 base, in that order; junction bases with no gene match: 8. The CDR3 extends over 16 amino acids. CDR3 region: CASSPSGTGGSYEQYF. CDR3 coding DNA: TGTGCCAGCAGCCCTTCCGGGACAGGGGGTTCCTACGAGCAGTACTTC.

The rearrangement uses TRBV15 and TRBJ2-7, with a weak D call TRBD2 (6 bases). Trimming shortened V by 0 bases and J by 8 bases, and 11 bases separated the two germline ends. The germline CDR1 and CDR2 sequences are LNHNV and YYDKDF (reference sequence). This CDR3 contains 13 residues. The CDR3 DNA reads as TGTGCCACCAGCAGAGATCTACGGGAGAAGCAGTACTTC. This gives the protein CATSRDLREKQYF.

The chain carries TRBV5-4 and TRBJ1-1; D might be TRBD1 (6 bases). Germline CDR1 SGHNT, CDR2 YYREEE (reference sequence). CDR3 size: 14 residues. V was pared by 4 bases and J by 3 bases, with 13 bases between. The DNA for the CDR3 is TGTGCCAGCAGCCCCGGACAGAAGGACACTGAAGCTTTCTTT. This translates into CASSPGQKDTEAFF.

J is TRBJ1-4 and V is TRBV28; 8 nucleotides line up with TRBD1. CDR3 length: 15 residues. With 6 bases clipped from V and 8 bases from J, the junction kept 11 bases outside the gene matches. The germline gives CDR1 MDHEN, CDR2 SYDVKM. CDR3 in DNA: TGTGCCAGCAGCCCCCCGGACAGGGCAATAGAAAAACTGTTTTTT. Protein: CASSPPDRAIEKLFF.